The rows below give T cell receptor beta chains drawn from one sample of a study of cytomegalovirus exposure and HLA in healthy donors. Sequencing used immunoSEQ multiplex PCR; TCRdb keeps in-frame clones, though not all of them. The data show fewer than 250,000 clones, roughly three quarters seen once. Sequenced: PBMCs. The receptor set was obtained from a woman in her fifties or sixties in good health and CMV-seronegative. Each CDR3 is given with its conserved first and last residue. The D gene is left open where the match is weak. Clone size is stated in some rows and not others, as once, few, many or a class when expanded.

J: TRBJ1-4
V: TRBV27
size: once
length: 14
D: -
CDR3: CASRRRRPDEKLFF
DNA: TGTGCCAGCCGCAGGAGGAGGCCTGATGAAAAACTGTTTTTT

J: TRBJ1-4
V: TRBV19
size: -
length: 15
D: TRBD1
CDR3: CASSIGGTGGEKLFF
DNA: TGTGCCAGTAGTATAGGGGGGACAGGGGGCGAAAAACTGTTTTTT

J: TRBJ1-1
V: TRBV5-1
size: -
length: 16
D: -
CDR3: CASSFTTGIGNTEAFF
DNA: TGCGCCAGCAGCTTCACGACAGGAATCGGGAACACTGAAGCTTTCTTT

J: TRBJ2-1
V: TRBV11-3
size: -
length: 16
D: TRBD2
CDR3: CASSGISGGAYNEQFF
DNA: TGTGCCAGCAGCGGTATCAGCGGGGGGGCCTACAATGAGCAGTTCTTC

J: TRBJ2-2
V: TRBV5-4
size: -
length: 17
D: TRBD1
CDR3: CASSLVAGGALAGELFF
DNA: TGTGCCAGCAGCTTGGTCGCAGGGGGCGCCTTGGCCGGGGAGCTGTTTTTT

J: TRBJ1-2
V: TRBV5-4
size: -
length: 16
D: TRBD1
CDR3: CASSPGVDRGRYGYTF
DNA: TGTGCCAGCAGCCCCGGAGTGGACAGGGGGCGGTACGGCTACACCTTC

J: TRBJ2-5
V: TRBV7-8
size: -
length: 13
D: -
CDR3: CASSSDREETQYF
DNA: TGTGCCAGCAGCTCGGACAGAGAAGAGACCCAGTACTTC

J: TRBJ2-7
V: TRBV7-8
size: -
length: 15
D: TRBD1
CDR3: CASSPRGQGAYEQYF
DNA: TGTGCCAGCAGCCCCCGGGGACAGGGGGCCTACGAGCAGTACTTC

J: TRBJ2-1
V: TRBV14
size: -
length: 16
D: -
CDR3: CASSLRSLMGGSVPFF
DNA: TGTGCCAGCAGCCTAAGAAGTCTCATGGGGGGTAGCGTACCGTTCTTC

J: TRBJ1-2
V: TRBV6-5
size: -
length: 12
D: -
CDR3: CASSRGDYGYTF
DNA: TGTGCCAGCAGTCGTGGAGATTATGGCTACACCTTC

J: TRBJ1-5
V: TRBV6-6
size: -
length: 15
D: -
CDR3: CASSTSGRGNQPQHF
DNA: TGTGCCAGCAGTACCTCGGGGAGGGGCAATCAGCCCCAGCATTTT

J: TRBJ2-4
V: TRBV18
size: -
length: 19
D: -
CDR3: CASSPTGGDFLLAKNIQYF
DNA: TGTGCCAGCTCCCCAACCGGAGGGGATTTCTTACTAGCCAAAAACATTCAGTACTTC

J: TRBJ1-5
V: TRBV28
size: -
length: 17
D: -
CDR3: CASSVLGGGRSNQPQHF
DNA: TGTGCCAGCAGTGTTCTTGGGGGGGGCCGGAGCAATCAGCCCCAGCATTTT

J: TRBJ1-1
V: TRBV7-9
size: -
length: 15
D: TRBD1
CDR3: CASSYAGGTNTEAFF
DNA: TGTGCCAGCAGCTACGCAGGGGGCACGAACACTGAAGCTTTCTTT

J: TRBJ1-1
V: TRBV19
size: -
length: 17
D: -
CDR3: CASSIARKDFTNTEAFF
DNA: TGTGCCAGTAGTATAGCAAGGAAGGACTTTACGAACACTGAAGCTTTCTTT

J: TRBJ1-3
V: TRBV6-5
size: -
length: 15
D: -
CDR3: CASRQTGPSGNTIYF
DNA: TGTGCCAGCAGGCAAACTGGGCCTTCTGGAAACACCATATATTTT

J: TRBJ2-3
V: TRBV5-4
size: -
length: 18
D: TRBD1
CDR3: CASSFLRGQGRSTDTQYF
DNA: TGTGCCAGCAGCTTTCTCCGAGGACAGGGCCGAAGCACAGATACGCAGTATTTT

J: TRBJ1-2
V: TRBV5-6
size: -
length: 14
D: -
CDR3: CASSSGSFGYGYTF
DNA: TGTGCCAGCAGCTCGGGGAGTTTCGGCTATGGCTACACCTTC

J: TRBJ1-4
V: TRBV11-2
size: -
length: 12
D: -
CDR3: CASSSRGEKLFF
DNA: TGTGCCAGCAGCTCCAGGGGAGAAAAACTGTTTTTT

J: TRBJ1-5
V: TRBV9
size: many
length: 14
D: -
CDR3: CASSVEGGNQPQHF
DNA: TGTGCCAGCAGCGTAGAGGGAGGCAATCAGCCCCAGCATTTT

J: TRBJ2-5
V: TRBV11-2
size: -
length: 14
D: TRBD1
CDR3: CASSSRGRSETQYF
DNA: TGTGCCAGCAGCTCCAGGGGGCGATCAGAGACCCAGTACTTC

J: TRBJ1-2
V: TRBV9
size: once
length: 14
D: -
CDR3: CASSVDEGLYGYTF
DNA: TGTGCCAGCAGCGTAGATGAAGGACTATATGGCTACACCTTC

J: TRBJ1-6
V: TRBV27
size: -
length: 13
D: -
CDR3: CASSLATGSPLHF
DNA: TGTGCCAGCAGTTTAGCCACTGGTTCACCCCTCCACTTT

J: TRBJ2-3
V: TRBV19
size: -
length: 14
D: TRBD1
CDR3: CASIDRASTDTQYF
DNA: TGTGCCAGTATCGACAGGGCAAGCACAGATACGCAGTATTTT

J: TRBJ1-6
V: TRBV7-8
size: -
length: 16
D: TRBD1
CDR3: CASSPDRFLSNSPLHF
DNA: TGTGCCAGCAGCCCGGACAGGTTTCTATCTAATTCACCCCTCCACTTT